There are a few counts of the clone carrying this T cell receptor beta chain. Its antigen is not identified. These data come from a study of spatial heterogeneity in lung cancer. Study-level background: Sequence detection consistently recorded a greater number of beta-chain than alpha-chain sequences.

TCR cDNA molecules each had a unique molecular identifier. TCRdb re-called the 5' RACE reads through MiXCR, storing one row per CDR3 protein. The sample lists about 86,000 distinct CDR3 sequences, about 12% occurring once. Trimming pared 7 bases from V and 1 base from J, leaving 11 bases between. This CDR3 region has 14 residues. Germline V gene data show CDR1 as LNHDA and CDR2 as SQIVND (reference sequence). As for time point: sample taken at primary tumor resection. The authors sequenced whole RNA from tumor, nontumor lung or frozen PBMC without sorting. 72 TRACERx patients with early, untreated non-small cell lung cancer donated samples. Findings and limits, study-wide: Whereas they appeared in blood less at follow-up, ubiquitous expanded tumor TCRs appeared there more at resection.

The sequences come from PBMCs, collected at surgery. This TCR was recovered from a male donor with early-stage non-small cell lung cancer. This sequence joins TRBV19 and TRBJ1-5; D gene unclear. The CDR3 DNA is TGTGCCAGTAACCCGTCCGGGAGCAATCAGCCCCAGCATTTT. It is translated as CASNPSGSNQPQHF.